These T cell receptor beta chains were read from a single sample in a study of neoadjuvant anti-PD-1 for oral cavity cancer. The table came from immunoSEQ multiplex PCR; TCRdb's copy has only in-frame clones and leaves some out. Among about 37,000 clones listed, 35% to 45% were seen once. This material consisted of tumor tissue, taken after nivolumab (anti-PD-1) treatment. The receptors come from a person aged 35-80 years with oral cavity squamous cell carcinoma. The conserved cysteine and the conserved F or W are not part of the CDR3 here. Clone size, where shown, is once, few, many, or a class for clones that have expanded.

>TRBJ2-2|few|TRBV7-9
ASSPRPTSGGAWSCF
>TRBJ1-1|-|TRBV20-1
SAVGTSEAF
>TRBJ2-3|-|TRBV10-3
AISGASTTDTQY
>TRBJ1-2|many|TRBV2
ASSVQELNGYT
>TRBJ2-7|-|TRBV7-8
ASSPSSSGAYEQY
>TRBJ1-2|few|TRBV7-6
ASSATPGQGVYGYT
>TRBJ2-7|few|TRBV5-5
ASSPGGHEQY
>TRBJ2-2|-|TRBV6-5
ASSYAGPNTGELF
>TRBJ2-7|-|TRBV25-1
ASSDLARTYEQY
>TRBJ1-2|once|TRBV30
AWNGQADNYGYT
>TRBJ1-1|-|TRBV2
ASSRVGQGAGDTEAF
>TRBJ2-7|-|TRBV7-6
ASSFGNDYEQY
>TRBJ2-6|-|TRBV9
ASSHPGGYSGANVLT
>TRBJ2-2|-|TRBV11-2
ASSPRDLVYTGELF
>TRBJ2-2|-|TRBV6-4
ASRPGQANTGELF
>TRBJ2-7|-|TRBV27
ASSFAVIAPYEQY
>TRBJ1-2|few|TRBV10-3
AITHQGKGSNYGYT
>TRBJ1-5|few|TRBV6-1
ASRGDRGNQPQH
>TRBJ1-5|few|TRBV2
ARGGIHSNQPQH
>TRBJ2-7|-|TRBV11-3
ASSLGRGTSSEY
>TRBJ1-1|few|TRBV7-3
ASSLVHSYTEAF
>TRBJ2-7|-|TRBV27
ASSLRLHSYEQY
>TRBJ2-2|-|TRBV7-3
ASSLWNGELF
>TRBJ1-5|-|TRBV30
AWSVQGDQPQH
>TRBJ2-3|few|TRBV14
ASSQEEADRTDTQY
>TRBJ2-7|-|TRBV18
ASSPSSGEQY
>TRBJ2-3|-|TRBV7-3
ASSLTGTDTQY
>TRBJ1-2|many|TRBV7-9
ASSLGVAGNFGYT
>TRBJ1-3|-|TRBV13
ASSSVDGKTGNTIY
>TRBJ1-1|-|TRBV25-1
ASSDGGLWGTEAF
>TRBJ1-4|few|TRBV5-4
ASSQGGEVGEKLF
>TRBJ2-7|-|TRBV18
ASSQLAGGSYEQY
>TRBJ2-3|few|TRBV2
ASSDQRGGTDTQY
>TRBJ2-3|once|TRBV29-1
SVGTGADTQY
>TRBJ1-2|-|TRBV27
ASSFSGLSNYGYT
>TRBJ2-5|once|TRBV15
ATSREVGETQY
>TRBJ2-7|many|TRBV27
ASTSLAGGIHYEQY
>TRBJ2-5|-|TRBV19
ASSNRAEETQY
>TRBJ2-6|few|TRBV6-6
ASSYADSGANVLT